The sequence of this T cell receptor (beta chain) was determined in a study of spatial heterogeneity in lung cancer. Overall study: The donors, 70 to 80 patients with untreated early-stage non-small cell lung cancer, provided the samples.

The time point here: blood at routine non-recurrence follow-up after resection. The germline V gene has CDR1 SNHLY and CDR2 FYNNEI. Trimming left V 5 bases short and J 0 bases short, with 11 bases between. The CDR3 is 16 amino acids. Unique molecular identifiers, one per molecule, were present on every TCR cDNA molecule. Each CDR3 protein gets one entry after TCRdb re-called the 5' RACE reads with MiXCR. Found here are 100,000 to 120,000 distinct CDR3 sequences, less than 14% of them singletons; the top ten hold 24%. Sequenced here: PBMCs, sampled at follow-up. The V call is TRBV2, the J call TRBJ1-6; tentative D call: TRBD1 (6 bases). The receptor comes from a female donor with early-stage non-small cell lung cancer. The CDR3 nucleotides read TGTGCCAGCAGTCGACAGGAGAGCTCCTATAATTCACCCCTCCACTTT. Amino acid sequence: CASSRQESSYNSPLHF.